This TCR beta chain was recovered during a study of vaccination and CD4 T cells after COVID-19. Unmatched junction bases numbered 7, after V lost 6 bases and J lost 4 bases. This CDR3 is built from 14 residues. Germline assignment: CDR1 MDHEN and CDR2 SYDVKM. Regarding treatment: roughly nine-day PBMC culture with coronavirus spike peptide pools or control peptides (ViraFEST assay). Researchers used the Oncomine TCR Beta short-read assay to sequence DNA from cultured CD4+ T cells. MiXCR, applied by TCRdb to the PCR reads, yields one record per CDR3 protein. The sample lists about 21,000 distinct CDR3 sequences; 60% were seen once. On this clonotype: Antigen specificity is unknown.

The specimen comprised CD4+ T cells from blood, cultured in vitro, sampled after SARS-CoV-2 vaccination. The TCR was taken from a human donor who had recovered from COVID-19. The chain recombines TRBV28 with TRBJ1-2, with 8 bases lining up with TRBD1. CDR3 region: CASRGQESGYGYTF. The CDR3 DNA sequence: TGTGCCAGCAGGGGACAGGAAAGCGGCTATGGCTACACCTTC.